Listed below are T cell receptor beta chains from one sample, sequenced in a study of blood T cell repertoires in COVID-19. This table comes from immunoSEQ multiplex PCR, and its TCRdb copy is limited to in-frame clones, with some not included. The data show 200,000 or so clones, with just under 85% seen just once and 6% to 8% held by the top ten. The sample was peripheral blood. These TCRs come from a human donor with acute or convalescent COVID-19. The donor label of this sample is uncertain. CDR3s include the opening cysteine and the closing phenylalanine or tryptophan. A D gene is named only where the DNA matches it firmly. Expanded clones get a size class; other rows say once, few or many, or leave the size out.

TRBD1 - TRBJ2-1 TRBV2 TGTGCCAGCAGTCAGACAGGGGGCGCTAGGAATGAGCAGTTCTTC CASSQTGGARNEQFF
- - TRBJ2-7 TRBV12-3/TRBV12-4 TGTGCCAGCAGTTTGAGTACTACCTCAGAGCAGTACTTC CASSLSTTSEQYF
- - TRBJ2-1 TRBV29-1 TGCAGCGTTGGGCCCCGGGGCTCCTACAATGAGCAGTTCTTC CSVGPRGSYNEQFF
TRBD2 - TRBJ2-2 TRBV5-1 TGCGCCAGCAGCCCTCCGCTAGCGGGAGTTGCCGGGGAGCTGTTTTTT CASSPPLAGVAGELFF
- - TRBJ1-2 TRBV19 TGTGCCAGTAAGGGGGAGGGCTATGGCTACACCTTC CASKGEGYGYTF
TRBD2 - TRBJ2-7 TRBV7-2 TGTGCCAGCAGCGAACTAAGCATGTACGGGAGGGCCTCCGGCGAGCAGTACTTC CASSELSMYGRASGEQYF
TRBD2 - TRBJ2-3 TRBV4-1 TGCGCCAGCAGCCGCGGGAGCCCCCCAGATACGCAGTATTTT CASSRGSPPDTQYF
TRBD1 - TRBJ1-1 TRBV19 TGTGCCAGTCAAAGACAGGGTTTAATCTCTGAAGCTTTCTTT CASQRQGLISEAFF
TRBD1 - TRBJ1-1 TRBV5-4 TGTGCCAGCAGCATGGAGGGCCCGGGACAGGGGGCTGAAGCTTTCTTT CASSMEGPGQGAEAFF
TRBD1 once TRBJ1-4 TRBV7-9 TGTGCCAGCAGCAGGGACAGGGAAAAAGAAAAACTGTTTTTT CASSRDREKEKLFF
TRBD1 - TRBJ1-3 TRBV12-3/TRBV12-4 TGTGCCAGCAGTTTAGGACAGGGGCACATATATTTT CASSLGQGHIYF
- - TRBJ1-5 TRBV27 TGTGCCAGCAGTTTAGCGGGAAATCAGCCCCAGCATTTT CASSLAGNQPQHF
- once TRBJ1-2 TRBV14 TGTGCCAGCAGCCAGGAGCGGAAAGGGGGCTACACCTTC CASSQERKGGYTF
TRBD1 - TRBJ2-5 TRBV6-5 TGTGCCAGCCGCCGACAGGGGAATGCGGAGACCCAGTACTTC CASRRQGNAETQYF
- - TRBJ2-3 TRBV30 TGTGCCTGGAGTGCCTCCACAGATACGCAGTATTTT CAWSASTDTQYF
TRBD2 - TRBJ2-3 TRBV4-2 TGTGCCAGCAGCCAAGGGAAGACTAGCGGGAGTAGCACAGATACGCAGTATTTT CASSQGKTSGSSTDTQYF
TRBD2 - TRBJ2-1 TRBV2 TGTGCCAGCAGTGAAGGGGGACTAGCGGGAGGGAGCTCCTACAATGAGCAGTTCTTC CASSEGGLAGGSSYNEQFF
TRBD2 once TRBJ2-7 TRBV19 TGTGCCAGTAGTCAGCGGGAGGGCCGATACGAGCAGTACTTC CASSQREGRYEQYF
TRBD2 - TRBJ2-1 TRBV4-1 TGCGCCAGCAGCCAAGAAACTAGCGGGAGGATTGATGAGCAGTTCTTC CASSQETSGRIDEQFF
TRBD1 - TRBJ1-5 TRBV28 TGTGCCAGCAGTAGGGGGCAAATTGGCAATCAGCCCCAGCATTTT CASSRGQIGNQPQHF
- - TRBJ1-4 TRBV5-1 TGCGCCAGCAGCACTCAGGGGCTTAGGGGTGAAAAACTGTTTTTT CASSTQGLRGEKLFF
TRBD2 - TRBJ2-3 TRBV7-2 TGTGCCAGCAGCCCCCAAGGGACTAGCGGGAGAGATACGCAGTATTTT CASSPQGTSGRDTQYF
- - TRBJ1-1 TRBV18 TGTGCCAGCTCACCACCCCGGGTCGGGACTGAAGCTTTCTTT CASSPPRVGTEAFF
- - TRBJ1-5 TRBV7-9 TGTGCCAGCAGCCCCGACGGGGGGCCCAATCAGCCCCAGCATTTT CASSPDGGPNQPQHF
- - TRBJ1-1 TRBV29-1 TGCAGCGTTTCCCCCGGGGGTGGGGACACTGAAGCTTTCTTT CSVSPGGGDTEAFF
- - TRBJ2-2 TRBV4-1 TGCGCCAGCAGCCAAGATGCCGGGGCGAACACCGGGGAGCTGTTTTTT CASSQDAGANTGELFF
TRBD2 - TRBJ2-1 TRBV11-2 TGTGCCAGCAGCTATATAGCGGGAGGCTACAATGAGCAGTTCTTC CASSYIAGGYNEQFF
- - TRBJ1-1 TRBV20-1 TGCAGTGCTGGTGTAGGGAGAGGAACTGAAGCTTTCTTT CSAGVGRGTEAFF
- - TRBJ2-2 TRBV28 TGTGCCAGCAGACTTCCGCAGGGAAACACCGGGGAGCTGTTTTTT CASRLPQGNTGELFF
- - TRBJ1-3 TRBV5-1 TGCGCCAGCAGCTTGGGACAGGACTCTGGAAACACCATATATTTT CASSLGQDSGNTIYF
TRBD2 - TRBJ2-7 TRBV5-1 TGCGCCAGCAGGAACGGACTAGCGGGAGGGTCCGAGCAGTACTTC CASRNGLAGGSEQYF
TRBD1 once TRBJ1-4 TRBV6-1 TGTGCCAGCAGTGGAGAAAGGGACAGGGGGCCGTCAACTAATGAAAAACTGTTTTTT CASSGERDRGPSTNEKLFF
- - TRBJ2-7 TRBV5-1 TGCGCCAGCAGGCCCTCGGGGGACCACGAGCAGTACTTC CASRPSGDHEQYF
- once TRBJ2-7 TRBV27 TGTGCCAGCAGTTTAAACGGCCAGGGCACCTACGAGCAGTACTTC CASSLNGQGTYEQYF
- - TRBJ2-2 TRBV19 TGTGCCAGTACCACCACCGGGACAACGAACACCGGGGAGCTGTTTTTT CASTTTGTTNTGELFF
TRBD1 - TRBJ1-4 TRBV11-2 TGTGCCAGCAGCCACGGGACAGGGGGCTATGAAAAACTGTTTTTT CASSHGTGGYEKLFF
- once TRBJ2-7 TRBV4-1 TGCGCCAGCAGCCAAGTAGACAGATCCTACGAGCAGTACTTC CASSQVDRSYEQYF
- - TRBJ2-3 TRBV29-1 TGCAGCGTTGATACTAGCACAGATACGCAGTATTTT CSVDTSTDTQYF
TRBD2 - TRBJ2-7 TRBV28 TGTGCCAGCGGGGGGGGAACCTACGAGCAGTACTTC CASGGGTYEQYF
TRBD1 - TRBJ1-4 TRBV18 TGTGCCAGCTCACCCACCGGGACAGGAATTGATAAACTGTTTTTT CASSPTGTGIDKLFF
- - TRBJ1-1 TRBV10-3 TGTGCCATCAGTGAGTCTACAGCCTATGAAGCTTTCTTT CAISESTAYEAFF
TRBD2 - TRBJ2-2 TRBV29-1 TGCAGCGTTGCGGGGCTGTCCGGGACTAGCGCTACCGGGGAGCTGTTTTTT CSVAGLSGTSATGELFF
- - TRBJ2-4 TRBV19 TGTGCCAGTAGTTCAGTGCCGGGTAAGCGGTTAGCCAAAAACATTCAGTACTTC CASSSVPGKRLAKNIQYF
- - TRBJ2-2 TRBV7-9 TGTGCCAGCTTAATCGCGAGCGGGAACACCGGGGAGCTGTTTTTT CASLIASGNTGELFF
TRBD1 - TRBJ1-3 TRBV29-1 TGCAGCGTGGCCGGGGGACAGGGGGGCTCAAACACCATATATTTT CSVAGGQGGSNTIYF
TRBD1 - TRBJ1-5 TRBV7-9 TGTGCCAGCAGCTTTGAGGACAGGGATCAGCCCCAGCATTTT CASSFEDRDQPQHF
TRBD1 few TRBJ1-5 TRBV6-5 TGTGCCAGCTTCGACAGGGGGTACGGTCAGCCCCAGCATTTT CASFDRGYGQPQHF
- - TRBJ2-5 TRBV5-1 TGCGCCAGCAGCTTGGGGCCCTCGGAGGGAGTAAGGGAGACCCAGTACTTC CASSLGPSEGVRETQYF
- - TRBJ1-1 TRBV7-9 TGTGCCAGCAGCTTATCCTTGAACACTGAAGCTTTCTTT CASSLSLNTEAFF
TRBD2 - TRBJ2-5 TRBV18 TGTGCCAGCTCACCAGGTAGCGGGAGTCCAGAGACCCAGTACTTC CASSPGSGSPETQYF
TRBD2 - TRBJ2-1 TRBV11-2 TGTGCCAGCAGCGGGTGGGCCAGCGGGAGGGATAATGAGCAGTTCTTC CASSGWASGRDNEQFF
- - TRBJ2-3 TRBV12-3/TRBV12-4 TGTGCCAGCGCAGGGGGCACAGATACGCAGTATTTT CASAGGTDTQYF
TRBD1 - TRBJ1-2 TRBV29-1 TGCAGCGTCATCAGGGGGGCGGCCCCCCATGGCTACACCTTC CSVIRGAAPHGYTF
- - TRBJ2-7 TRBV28 TGTGCCAGCAGTTTCGGGGGGCGGTACGAGCAGTACTTC CASSFGGRYEQYF